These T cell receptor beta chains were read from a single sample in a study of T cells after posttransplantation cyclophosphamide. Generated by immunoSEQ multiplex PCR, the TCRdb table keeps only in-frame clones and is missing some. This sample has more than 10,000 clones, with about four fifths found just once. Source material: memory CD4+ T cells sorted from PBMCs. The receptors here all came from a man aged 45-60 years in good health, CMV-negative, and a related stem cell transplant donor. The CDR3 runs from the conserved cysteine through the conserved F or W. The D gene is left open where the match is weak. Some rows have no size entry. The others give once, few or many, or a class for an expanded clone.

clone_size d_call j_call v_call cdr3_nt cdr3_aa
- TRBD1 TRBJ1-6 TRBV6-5 TGTGCCAGCAGTTACTCTATAACAGGGGATTCCCCCCTCCACTTT CASSYSITGDSPLHF
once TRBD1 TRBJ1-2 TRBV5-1 TGCGCCAGCAGTTTCCGGGACAGGGACGGCTACACCTTC CASSFRDRDGYTF
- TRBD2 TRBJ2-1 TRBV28 TGTGCCACTACCTCGGGGGGGGCGCACAATGAGCAGTTCTTC CATTSGGAHNEQFF
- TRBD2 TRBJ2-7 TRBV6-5 TGTGCCAGCAGTTATTCGGGACTAGCGGTCGCCTACGAGCAGTACTTC CASSYSGLAVAYEQYF
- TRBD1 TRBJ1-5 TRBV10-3 TGTGCCATCAGTGATCAAGGGGGCACTCAGCCCCAGCATTTT CAISDQGGTQPQHF
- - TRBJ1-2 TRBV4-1 TGCGCCAGCAGCCCTCAAGGAGCCAGGGCCCTTGGTGGCTACACCTTC CASSPQGARALGGYTF
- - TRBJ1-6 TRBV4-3 TGCGCCAGCAGCCAACGCGCGGGGGCGGTTAATTCACCCCTCCACTTT CASSQRAGAVNSPLHF
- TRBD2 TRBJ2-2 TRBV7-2 TGTGCCAGCAGCATAGCGGGGGGGCCAGGGGAGCTGTTTTTT CASSIAGGPGELFF
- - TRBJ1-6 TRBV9 TGTGCCAGCAGCTTGGCAGTCTATAATTCACCCCTCCACTTT CASSLAVYNSPLHF
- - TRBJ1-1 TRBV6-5 TGTGCCAGCAGTCAAGGACAGTCCCCTGAAGCTTTCTTT CASSQGQSPEAFF
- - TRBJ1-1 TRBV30 TGTGCCTGGGCCACCGGTGCTGAAGCTTTCTTT CAWATGAEAFF
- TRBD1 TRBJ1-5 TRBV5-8 TGTGCCAGCGCGCTGGACAGGGGTCAGCCCCAGCATTTT CASALDRGQPQHF
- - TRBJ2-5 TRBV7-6 TGTGCCAGCAGCTTAACTCTCGGTCAAGAGACCCAGTACTTC CASSLTLGQETQYF
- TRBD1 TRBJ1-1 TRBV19 TGTGCCAGTACAAAAAGACAGGGGGCTCTCACTGAAGCTTTCTTT CASTKRQGALTEAFF
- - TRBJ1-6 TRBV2 TGTGCCAGCACTTACACTGGGGAGTCACCCCTCCACTTT CASTYTGESPLHF
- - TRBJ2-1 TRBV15 TGTGCCACCAGCAAAACAGGGAATATCCACAATGAGCAGTTCTTC CATSKTGNIHNEQFF
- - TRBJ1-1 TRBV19 TGTGCCAGTAGTATCCTCGGACAGTTGTCTGAAGCTTTCTTT CASSILGQLSEAFF
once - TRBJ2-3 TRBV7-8 TGTGCCAGCAGCAGGGACTTTCGTGATACGCAGTATTTT CASSRDFRDTQYF
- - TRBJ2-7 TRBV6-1 TGTGCCAGCAGACGAGACGCGCGGCACTACGAGCAGTACTTC CASRRDARHYEQYF
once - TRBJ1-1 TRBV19 TGTGCCAGTAGTATCTCTGTGAACACTGAAGCTTTCTTT CASSISVNTEAFF
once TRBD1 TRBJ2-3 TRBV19 TGTGCCAGTAATCCGGGACAGGGGGCTTCAGATACGCAGTATTTT CASNPGQGASDTQYF
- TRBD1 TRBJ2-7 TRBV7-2 TGTGCCAGCAGCCCGGGGACAGGGGTGGCCTACGAGCAGTACTTC CASSPGTGVAYEQYF
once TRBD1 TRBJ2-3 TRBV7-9 TGTGCCAGCAGCTCCGGGACAGGGGGCACAGATACGCAGTATTTT CASSSGTGGTDTQYF
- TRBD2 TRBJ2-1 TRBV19 TGTGCCAGTAGTTTTACCCTCCCCCGGACTAGCGGGAGGGCCTCCCATGAGCAGTTCTTC CASSFTLPRTSGRASHEQFF
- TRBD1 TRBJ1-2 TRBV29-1 TGCAGCGTTCGAGTCGGCCAGGGGGCCACCGGGCGGGGCTACACCTTC CSVRVGQGATGRGYTF
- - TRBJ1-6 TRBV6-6 TGTGCCAGCAGCAGTGACCAGACAGAGTGGGGTTCACCCCTCCACTTT CASSSDQTEWGSPLHF
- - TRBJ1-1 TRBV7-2 TGTGCCAGCAGCCGTAGTTGGGAGGTAGCTTTCTTT CASSRSWEVAFF
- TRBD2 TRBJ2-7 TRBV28 TGTGCCAGCAGTCCCATGGGGGAGGGGCGATCGGGGGAGCAGTACTTC CASSPMGEGRSGEQYF
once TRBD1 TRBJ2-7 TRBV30 TGTGCCTGGAGTGCGGGACAGGCCAACTACGAGCAGTACTTC CAWSAGQANYEQYF
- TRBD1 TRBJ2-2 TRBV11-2 TGTGCCAGCAGCTTAGGGCAGGGGGCCGGGGCCAGGGAGCTGTTTTTT CASSLGQGAGARELFF
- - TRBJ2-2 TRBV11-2 TGTGCCAGCACCTATACCCGGAGCGGAGGCGGGGAGCTGTTTTTT CASTYTRSGGGELFF
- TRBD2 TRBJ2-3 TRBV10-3 TGTGCCATCAGTCCCGGAGGCGGGGGGGCCACAGATACGCAGTATTTT CAISPGGGGATDTQYF
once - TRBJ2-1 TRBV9 TGTGCCAGCAGCGGCAGAGGGCGGGATGCCTACAATGAGCAGTTCTTC CASSGRGRDAYNEQFF
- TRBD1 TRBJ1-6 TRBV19 TGTGCCAGTAAACCGGGACAGGGGCGCTCACCCCTCCACTTT CASKPGQGRSPLHF
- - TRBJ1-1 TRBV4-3 TGCGCCAGCAGCCAGGGAGATACAGGGAAGGACACTGAAGCTTTCTTT CASSQGDTGKDTEAFF
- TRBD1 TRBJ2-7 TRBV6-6 TGTGCCAGCAGTTACAGATCAGGGGGCGAATACGAGCAGTACTTC CASSYRSGGEYEQYF
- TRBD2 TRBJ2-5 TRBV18 TGTGCCAGCTCACCACGTAGAGCGGGACTCGATCAGTACTTC CASSPRRAGLDQYF
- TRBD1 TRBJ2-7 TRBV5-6 TGTGCCAGCAGCTTACAGGGGGGTAAGGCCTACGAGCAGTACTTC CASSLQGGKAYEQYF
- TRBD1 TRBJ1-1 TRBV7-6 TGTGCCAGCAGCCCAGAATCGGGACAGGCTAACACTGAAGCTTTCTTT CASSPESGQANTEAFF
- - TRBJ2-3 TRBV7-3 TGTGCCAGCAGCTCCACCTTGTTGCCCGGTACGCAGTATTTT CASSSTLLPGTQYF
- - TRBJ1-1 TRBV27 TGTGCCAGCAGTCCAGACAAGTTTAACACTGAAGCTTTCTTT CASSPDKFNTEAFF
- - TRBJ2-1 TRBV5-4 TGTGCCAGCACCCTTGGAGGGGGGGCTTTTGAGCAGTTCTTC CASTLGGGAFEQFF
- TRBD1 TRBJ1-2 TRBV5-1 TGCGCCAGCACCGAACAGGGGAACTATGGCTACACCTTC CASTEQGNYGYTF
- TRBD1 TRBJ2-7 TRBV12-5 TGTGCTAGTGGCCCTCCGGGACAGGGGGCGTACGAGCAGTACTTC CASGPPGQGAYEQYF
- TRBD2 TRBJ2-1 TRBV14 TGTGCCAGCAGCTCCTTTGGGACTAGCGGGAGTGCCTACAATGAGCAGTTCTTC CASSSFGTSGSAYNEQFF
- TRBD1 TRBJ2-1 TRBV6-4 TGTGCCAGCAGGTTCCCGGGACAGGGTTTTTACAATGAGCAGTTCTTC CASRFPGQGFYNEQFF
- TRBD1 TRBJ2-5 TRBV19 TGTGCCAGTAGTTCGACAGGGAGCGAGACCCAGTACTTC CASSSTGSETQYF
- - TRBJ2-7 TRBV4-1 TGCGCCAGCAGCCAAGATTGGGGGCCAGGCAGAGCCTACGAGCAGTACTTC CASSQDWGPGRAYEQYF